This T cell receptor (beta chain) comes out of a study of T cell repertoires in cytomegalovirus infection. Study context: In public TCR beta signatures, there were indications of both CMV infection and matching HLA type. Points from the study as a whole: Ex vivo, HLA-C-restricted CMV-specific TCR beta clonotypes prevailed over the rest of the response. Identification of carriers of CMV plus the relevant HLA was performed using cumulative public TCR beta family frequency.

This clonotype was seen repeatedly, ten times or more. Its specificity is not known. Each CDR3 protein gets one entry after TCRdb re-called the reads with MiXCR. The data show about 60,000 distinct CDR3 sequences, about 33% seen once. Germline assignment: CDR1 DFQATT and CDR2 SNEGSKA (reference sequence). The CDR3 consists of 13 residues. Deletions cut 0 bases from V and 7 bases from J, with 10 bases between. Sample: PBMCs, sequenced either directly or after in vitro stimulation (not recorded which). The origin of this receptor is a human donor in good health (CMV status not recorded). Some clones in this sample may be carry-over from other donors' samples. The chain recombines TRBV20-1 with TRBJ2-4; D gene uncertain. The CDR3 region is CSARDPLGNIQYF. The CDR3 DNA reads TGCAGTGCTAGAGATCCCCTGGGGAACATTCAGTACTTC.